The entry below describes one T cell receptor beta chain. Its antigen is unknown. These data are taken from a study of cytomegalovirus exposure and HLA in healthy donors. PCR amplification relied on 60 Vbeta primers (plus 13 Jbeta primers). The method was immunoSEQ multiplex PCR; TCRdb's version includes in-frame clones alone and lacks a portion of them. The sample consists of some 120,000 clones, around 70% of them appearing once. The V end lost 2 bases, the J end lost 7 bases, and 17 bases lay between the germline ends. The CDR3 has 15 residues. Germline CDR1 and CDR2: MNHNS and SASEGT. Study-wide results and caveats: The investigators catalogued 150 to 200 TCR beta chains as cytomegalovirus-associated. For most TCR beta V segments, an earlier analysis put the productive rate at about 87% or about 30% of the time.

The sequenced material came from PBMCs. This TCR was recovered from a man aged 25 to 40 in good health and CMV-seropositive. The J gene is TRBJ1-1, the V gene TRBV6-1, with D perhaps matching TRBD1 (5 bases). CDR3 nucleotide sequence: TGTGCCAGCAGTGAAAGCGGAGGGACGGATATTGAAGCTTTCTTT. It translates to CASSESGGTDIEAFF.